Listed below are T cell receptor beta chains from one sample, sequenced in a study of blood T cell repertoires in COVID-19. Clones were read by immunoSEQ multiplex PCR, and TCRdb kept only the in-frame ones, dropping some. The table includes roughly 97,000 clones, roughly 83% detected once. The sample was peripheral blood. The receptors here all came from a woman aged 80 or over with active or convalescent COVID-19. The conserved cysteine and the conserved F or W are not part of the CDR3 here.

v_call: TRBV18
cdr3_length: 15
cdr3_aa: ASSPPGQGALDSPLH

v_call: TRBV5-5
cdr3_length: 12
cdr3_aa: ASSLKQSGTEAF

v_call: TRBV24-1
cdr3_length: 18
cdr3_aa: ATSDLSPLSGQGARGELF

v_call: TRBV25-1
cdr3_length: 13
cdr3_aa: ASSEYSRGLGELF

v_call: TRBV6-1
cdr3_length: 15
cdr3_aa: ASSEAPSGGAVGTQY

v_call: TRBV5-8
cdr3_length: 14
cdr3_aa: ASSLLGIGDTDTQY

v_call: TRBV2
cdr3_length: 13
cdr3_aa: ASSEAGATNEKLF

v_call: TRBV6-2/TRBV6-3
cdr3_length: 12
cdr3_aa: ASSYSNRYTEAF

v_call: TRBV25-1
cdr3_length: 12
cdr3_aa: ASSPMGRGTEAF

v_call: TRBV4-1
cdr3_length: 17
cdr3_aa: ASSQDVGLAGITSYEQY

v_call: TRBV6-5
cdr3_length: 13
cdr3_aa: ASRPTQGGGEKLF

v_call: TRBV7-9
cdr3_length: 13
cdr3_aa: ASSLDRDNDYGYT

v_call: TRBV19
cdr3_length: 12
cdr3_aa: ASSTGQGGSPLH

v_call: TRBV24-1
cdr3_length: 16
cdr3_aa: ATSGPGQGPLSTDTQY

v_call: TRBV28
cdr3_length: 12
cdr3_aa: ASIAPGGPYEQY

v_call: TRBV5-4
cdr3_length: 11
cdr3_aa: ASSPGDRNEQF

v_call: TRBV28
cdr3_length: 11
cdr3_aa: ASSLAENYGYT

v_call: TRBV5-4
cdr3_length: 16
cdr3_aa: ASSSIGQGMALNTEAF

v_call: TRBV5-1
cdr3_length: 13
cdr3_aa: ASSLDRLSGNTIY

v_call: TRBV28
cdr3_length: 11
cdr3_aa: ASSFPSRVLAF

v_call: TRBV30
cdr3_length: 11
cdr3_aa: AWSSGAGQPQH

v_call: TRBV19
cdr3_length: 13
cdr3_aa: ASTVAGGINNEQF

v_call: TRBV19
cdr3_length: 17
cdr3_aa: ASSIGATGSISGNQPQH

v_call: TRBV5-1
cdr3_length: 12
cdr3_aa: ASRDTGGINEAF

v_call: TRBV3-1/TRBV3-2
cdr3_length: 12
cdr3_aa: ASSQQQAYYGYT

v_call: TRBV5-1
cdr3_length: 13
cdr3_aa: ASSLSEETNYGYT

v_call: TRBV11-1
cdr3_length: 12
cdr3_aa: ASSLSGNTKPQH

v_call: TRBV20-1
cdr3_length: 11
cdr3_aa: SASWGGNQPQH

v_call: TRBV28
cdr3_length: 13
cdr3_aa: ASSRSGTGSYEQY

v_call: TRBV2
cdr3_length: 11
cdr3_aa: ASRGGGHEKLF

v_call: TRBV9
cdr3_length: 11
cdr3_aa: ASSSGHNTEAF

v_call: TRBV5-1
cdr3_length: 13
cdr3_aa: ASSPFDRNYNEQF

v_call: TRBV30
cdr3_length: 10
cdr3_aa: AWNNQGNTIY

v_call: TRBV7-2
cdr3_length: 10
cdr3_aa: ASSPDRAEQF

v_call: TRBV19
cdr3_length: 13
cdr3_aa: ASRRTRGSGNTIY

v_call: TRBV25-1
cdr3_length: 14
cdr3_aa: ASSRPGPSGANVLT

v_call: TRBV18
cdr3_length: 14
cdr3_aa: ASSLRQQGSNYGYT

v_call: TRBV28
cdr3_length: 13
cdr3_aa: ASSLQANSGNTIY

v_call: TRBV9
cdr3_length: 12
cdr3_aa: ASSVLGEGYGYT

v_call: TRBV28
cdr3_length: 11
cdr3_aa: ASLSTSSNEQY

v_call: TRBV14
cdr3_length: 11
cdr3_aa: ASSLDEGTEAF

v_call: TRBV6-1
cdr3_length: 13
cdr3_aa: ASSEAGTGSSPLH

v_call: TRBV19
cdr3_length: 12
cdr3_aa: ASSIEAGGMGYT

v_call: TRBV6-6
cdr3_length: 12
cdr3_aa: ASSRGTAGNTIY

v_call: TRBV5-5
cdr3_length: 10
cdr3_aa: ASSLKGPEQY

v_call: TRBV24-1
cdr3_length: 12
cdr3_aa: ATSDFTIDYGYT

v_call: TRBV14
cdr3_length: 13
cdr3_aa: ASSLGARGESGYT

v_call: TRBV6-5
cdr3_length: 13
cdr3_aa: ASKQGNLAQETQY

v_call: TRBV11-2
cdr3_length: 15
cdr3_aa: ASSLDRAYAGANVLT

v_call: TRBV7-9
cdr3_length: 12
cdr3_aa: ASSLPTENTEAF

v_call: TRBV28
cdr3_length: 12
cdr3_aa: ASSIPGQALKLF

v_call: TRBV6-6
cdr3_length: 11
cdr3_aa: ASSYQGGTEAF

v_call: TRBV6-1
cdr3_length: 15
cdr3_aa: ASSELKGTGVTDTQY

v_call: TRBV2
cdr3_length: 14
cdr3_aa: ASRRTSGGVYNEQF

v_call: TRBV6-5
cdr3_length: 11
cdr3_aa: ASSRDSLQPQH

v_call: TRBV6-2/TRBV6-3
cdr3_length: 15
cdr3_aa: ASSYPRGGASTDTQY

v_call: TRBV5-6
cdr3_length: 14
cdr3_aa: ASSLDRGRDTGELF